This TCR beta chain came from a study of blood T cell repertoires in COVID-19. In the study overall: Donors in the United States, Italy and Spain gave samples during acute or convalescent COVID-19.

As handled by the study authors: Amplification of reference gene primers provided the estimated nucleated cell counts. Profiling relied on immunoSEQ multiplex PCR, and the TCRdb table lists in-frame clones only, not all of them. V and J calls and clone size are as listed in that table; D and trimming were resolved from the DNA. The sample carries approximately 150,000 clones, approximately 81% recorded once. Patients in Seattle were enrolled during active infection, then followed longitudinally. V was trimmed by 8 bases and J by 8 bases, leaving 16 bases between them. The CDR3 runs to 12 residues. The receptor was isolated from a woman aged 45 to 65 with COVID-19, enrolled during active disease. The V and J genes are TRBV12-3 or TRBV12-4 and TRBJ2-7, with a possible D match to TRBD1 (5 bases). Material for sequencing was peripheral blood. Written as DNA, the CDR3 is TGTGCCAGCGGGGCTGTGCAGCACCAGCAGTACTTC. This gives the protein CASGAVQHQQYF.